This T cell receptor (beta chain) was identified in a study of PD-1 blockade in mismatch repair-deficient tumors. Overall study: Enrolled about 2013-2016, patients had progressing, pretreated mismatch repair-deficient cancers of 12 to 13 types.

The TCR-sequenced patients were a few responders to pembrolizumab. After removal of 4 bases from V and 8 bases from J, the junction contained 5 bases not matched to a gene. CDR1 and CDR2 from the germline V gene are MNHEY and SMNVEV (reference sequence). This CDR3 contains 13 residues. Study-wide results and caveats: Rapid post-treatment expansion, then contraction, generally preceding radiologic response, marked tumor-resident clones.

For this clone: Its antigen is undetermined.

Using immunoSEQ multiplex PCR, the repertoire was profiled, and TCRdb retains in-frame clones only, with some absent. Among about 79,000 clones listed, approximately 81% were seen once. The sample consisted of peripheral blood, taken 44 weeks after starting pembrolizumab. The chain employs TRBV27 and TRBJ1-2, with 9 bases lining up with TRBD1. The TCR comes from an adult with mismatch repair-deficient cancer. The CDR3 nucleotides are TGTGCCAGCAGTTCACAGGGGGCTTGGGGCTACACCTTC. Protein sequence: CASSSQGAWGYTF.